This TCR beta chain derives from a study of blood T cell repertoires in COVID-19. Method: immunoSEQ multiplex PCR; TCRdb's copy keeps in-frame clones and lacks some. The sample holds some 200,000 clones, about 86% seen once. CDR3 length equals 15 residues. The V segment lost 8 bases and the J segment 3 bases; nucleotides outside the gene matches: 10. Germline CDR1 SNHLY, CDR2 FYNNEI. The sequenced sample consisted of PBMCs or T cells enriched from blood (not recorded which). The sequence came from a woman in her forties or fifties in a cohort exposed to, infected with or recovered from COVID-19 (not recorded which). The chain combines TRBV2 with TRBJ2-3; 8 bases fit TRBD2. CDR3 sequence reads: CASAGGGLPTDTQYF. CDR3 DNA sequence: TGTGCCAGCGCCGGGGGGGGTTTGCCGACAGATACGCAGTATTTT.